What follows are 2 T cell receptor beta chains derived from one specimen sequenced in a study of blood T cell repertoires in COVID-19. Sequencing was performed with immunoSEQ multiplex PCR; in TCRdb, only in-frame clones are kept and a portion is missing. The sample lists under 250,000 clones; 83% were seen once. Sample: peripheral blood. The receptors come from a man aged 50 to 60 with active or convalescent COVID-19.

The chain uses TRBV5-1 and TRBJ2-7, with TRBD2 matching 7 bases. This CDR3 spans 14 amino acids. V lost 4 bases and J lost 5; bases outside the gene matches: 9. Looked up from germline, CDR1 is SGHRS and CDR2 is YFSETQ. As DNA, the CDR3 is TGCGCCAGCAGCCAAGCCGGGACTACGGACGAGCAGTACTTC. Its translation is CASSQAGTTDEQYF.

This clone was observed once. The chain employs TRBV5-3 and TRBJ2-7, with a weak D call TRBD2 (6 bases). TRBV5-3 is classed as an ORF, of uncertain function. The V end lost 5 bases, the J end lost 2 bases, and 17 bases lay between the germline ends. The CDR3 runs to 15 residues. In DNA form, the CDR3 reads TGTGCCAGAAGGGTAGGGACTCCCAACCCCTACGAGCAGTACTTC. Its protein is CARRVGTPNPYEQYF.